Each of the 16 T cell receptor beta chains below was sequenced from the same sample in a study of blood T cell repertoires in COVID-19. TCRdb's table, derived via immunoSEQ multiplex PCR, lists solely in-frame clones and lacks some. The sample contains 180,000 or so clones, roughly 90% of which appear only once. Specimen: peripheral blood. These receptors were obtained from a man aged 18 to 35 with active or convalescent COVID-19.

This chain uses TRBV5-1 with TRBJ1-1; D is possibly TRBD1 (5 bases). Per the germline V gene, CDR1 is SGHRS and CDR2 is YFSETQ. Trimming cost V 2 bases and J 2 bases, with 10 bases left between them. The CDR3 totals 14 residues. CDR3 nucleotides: TGCGCCAGCAGCTTCGACAGACGAAACACTGAAGCTTTCTTT. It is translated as CASSFDRRNTEAFF. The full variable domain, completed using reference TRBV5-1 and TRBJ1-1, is KAGVTQTPRYLIKTRGQQVTLSCSPISGHRSVSWYQQTPGQGLQFLFEYFSETQRNKGNFPGRFSGRQFSNSRSEMNVSTLELGDSALYLCASSFDRRNTEAFFGQGTRLTVV.

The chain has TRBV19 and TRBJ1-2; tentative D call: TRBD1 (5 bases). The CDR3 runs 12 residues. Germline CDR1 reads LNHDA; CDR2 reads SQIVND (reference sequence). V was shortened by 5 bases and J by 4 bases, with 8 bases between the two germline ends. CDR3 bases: TGTGCCAGTAGTCCGCAGGGCTATGGCTACACCTTC. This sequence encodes CASSPQGYGYTF.

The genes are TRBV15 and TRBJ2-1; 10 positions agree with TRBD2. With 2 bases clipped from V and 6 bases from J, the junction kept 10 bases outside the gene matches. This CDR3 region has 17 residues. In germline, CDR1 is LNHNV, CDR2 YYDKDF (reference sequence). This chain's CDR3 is CATSRNLAGVVGNEQFF. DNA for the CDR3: TGTGCCACCAGCAGAAACCTAGCGGGGGTAGTGGGCAATGAGCAGTTCTTC.

The CDR3 reads CASSYSGEAFF. DNA for the CDR3: TGTGCCAGCAGCTACTCAGGGGAAGCTTTCTTT. The chain employs TRBV5-6 and TRBJ1-1; the D gene is possibly TRBD1 (5 bases). Germline CDR1 SGHDT, CDR2 YYEEEE. V was shortened by 3 bases and J by 8 bases, with 8 bases between the two germline ends. There are 11 residues in the CDR3.

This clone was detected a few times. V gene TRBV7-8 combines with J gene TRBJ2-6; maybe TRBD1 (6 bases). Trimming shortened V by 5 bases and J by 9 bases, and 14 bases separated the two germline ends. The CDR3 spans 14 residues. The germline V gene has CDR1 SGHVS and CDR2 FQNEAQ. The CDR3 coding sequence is TGTGCCAGCAGCCCAAGACAGGCGTACAACGTCCTGACTTTC. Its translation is CASSPRQAYNVLTF.

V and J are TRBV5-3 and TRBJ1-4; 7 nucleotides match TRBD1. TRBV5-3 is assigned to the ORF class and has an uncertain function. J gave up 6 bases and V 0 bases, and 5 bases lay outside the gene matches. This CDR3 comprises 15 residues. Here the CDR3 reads CARSLARGRYEKLFF. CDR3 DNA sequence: TGTGCCAGAAGCTTGGCCAGGGGGAGGTATGAAAAACTGTTTTTT.

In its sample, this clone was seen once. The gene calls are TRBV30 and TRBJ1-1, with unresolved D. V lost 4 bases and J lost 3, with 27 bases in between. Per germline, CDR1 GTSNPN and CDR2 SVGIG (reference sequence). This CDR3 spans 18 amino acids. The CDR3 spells CAWTSRRYRGFWDTEAFF. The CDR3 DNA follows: TGTGCCTGGACCTCCCGCCGATACAGAGGGTTCTGGGACACTGAAGCTTTCTTT.

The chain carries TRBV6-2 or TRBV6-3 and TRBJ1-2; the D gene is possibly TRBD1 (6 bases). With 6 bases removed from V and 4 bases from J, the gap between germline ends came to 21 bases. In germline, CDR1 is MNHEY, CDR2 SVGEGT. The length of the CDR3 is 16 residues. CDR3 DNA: TGTGCCAGCAGCCGCGGACAGACTCAGATATCCTATGGCTACACCTTC. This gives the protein CASSRGQTQISYGYTF.

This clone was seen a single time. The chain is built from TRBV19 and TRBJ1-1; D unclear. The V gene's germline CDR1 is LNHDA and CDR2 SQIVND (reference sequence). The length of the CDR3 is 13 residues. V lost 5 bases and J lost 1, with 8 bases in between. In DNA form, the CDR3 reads TGTGCCAGTAGTCCCCCAGGGAACACTGAAGCTTTCTTT. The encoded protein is CASSPPGNTEAFF.

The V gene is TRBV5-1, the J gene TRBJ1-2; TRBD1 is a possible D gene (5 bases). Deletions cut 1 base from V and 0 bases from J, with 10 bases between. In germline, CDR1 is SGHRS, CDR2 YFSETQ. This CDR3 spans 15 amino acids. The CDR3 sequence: CASSLSDRTNYGYTF. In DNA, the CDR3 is TGCGCCAGCAGCTTGTCTGACAGAACTAACTATGGCTACACCTTC.

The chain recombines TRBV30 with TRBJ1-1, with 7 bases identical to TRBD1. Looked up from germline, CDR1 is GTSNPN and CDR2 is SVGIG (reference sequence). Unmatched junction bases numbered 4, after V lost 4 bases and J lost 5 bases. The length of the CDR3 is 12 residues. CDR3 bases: TGTGCCTGGAACAGGGGTTTTACTGAAGCTTTCTTT. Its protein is CAWNRGFTEAFF.

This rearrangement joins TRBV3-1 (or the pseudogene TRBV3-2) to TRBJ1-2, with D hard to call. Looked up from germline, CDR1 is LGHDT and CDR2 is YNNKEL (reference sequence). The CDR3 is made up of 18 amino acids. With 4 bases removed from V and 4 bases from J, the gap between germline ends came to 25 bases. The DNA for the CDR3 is TGTGCCAGCAGCCGCTCTCTAGCCGGGTCCTCTCCTGCCTATGGCTACACCTTC. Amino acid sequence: CASSRSLAGSSPAYGYTF.

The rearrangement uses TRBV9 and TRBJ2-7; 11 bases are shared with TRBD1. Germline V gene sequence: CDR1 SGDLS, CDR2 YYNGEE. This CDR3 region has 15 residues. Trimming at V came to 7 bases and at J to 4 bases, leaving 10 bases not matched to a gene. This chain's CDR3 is CASGSGTGGKYEQYF. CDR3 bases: TGTGCCAGCGGGTCCGGGACAGGGGGAAAGTACGAGCAGTACTTC.

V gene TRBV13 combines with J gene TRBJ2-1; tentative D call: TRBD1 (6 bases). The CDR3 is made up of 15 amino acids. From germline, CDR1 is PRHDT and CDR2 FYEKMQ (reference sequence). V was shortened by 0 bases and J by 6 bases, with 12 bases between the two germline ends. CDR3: CASSLGHRDTNEQFF. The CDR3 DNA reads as TGTGCCAGCAGCTTAGGACACCGGGACACCAATGAGCAGTTCTTC.

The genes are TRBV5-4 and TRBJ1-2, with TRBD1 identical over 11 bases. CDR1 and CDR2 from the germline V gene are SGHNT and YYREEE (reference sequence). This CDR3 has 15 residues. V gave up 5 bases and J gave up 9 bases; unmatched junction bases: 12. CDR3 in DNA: TGTGCCAGCAGACTAGGACAGGGGGCGGCTAGGAGCTACACCTTC. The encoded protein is CASRLGQGAARSYTF. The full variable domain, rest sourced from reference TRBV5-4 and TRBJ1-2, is ETGVTQSPTHLIKTRGQQVTLRCSSQSGHNTVSWYQQALGQGPQFIFQYYREEENGRGNFPPRFSGLQFPNYSSELNVNALELDDSALYLCASRLGQGAARSYTFGSGTRLTVV.

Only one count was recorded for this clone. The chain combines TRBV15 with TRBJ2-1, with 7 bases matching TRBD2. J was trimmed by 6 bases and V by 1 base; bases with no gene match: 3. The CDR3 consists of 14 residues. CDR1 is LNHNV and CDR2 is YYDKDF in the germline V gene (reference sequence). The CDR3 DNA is TGTGCCACCAGCAGAGGCGGGACTACCAATGAGCAGTTCTTC. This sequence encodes CATSRGGTTNEQFF.